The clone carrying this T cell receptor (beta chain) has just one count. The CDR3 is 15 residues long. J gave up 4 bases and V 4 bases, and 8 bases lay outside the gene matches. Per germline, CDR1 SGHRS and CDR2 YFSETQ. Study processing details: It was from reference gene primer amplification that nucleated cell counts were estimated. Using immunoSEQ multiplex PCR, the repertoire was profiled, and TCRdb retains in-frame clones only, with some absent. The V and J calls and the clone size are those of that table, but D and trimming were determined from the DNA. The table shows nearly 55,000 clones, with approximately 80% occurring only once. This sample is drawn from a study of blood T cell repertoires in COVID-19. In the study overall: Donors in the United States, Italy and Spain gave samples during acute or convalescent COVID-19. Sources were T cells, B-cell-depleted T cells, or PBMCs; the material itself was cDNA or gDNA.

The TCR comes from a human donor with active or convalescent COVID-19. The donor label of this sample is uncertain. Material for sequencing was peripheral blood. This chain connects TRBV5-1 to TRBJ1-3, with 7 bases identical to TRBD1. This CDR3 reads CASSRGDSLGNTIYF. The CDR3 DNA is TGCGCCAGCAGCCGCGGGGACAGCCTCGGAAACACCATATATTTT.